Here is one T cell receptor beta chain with its context. The data stem from a study of control samples from healthy donors and cancer patients. Trimming left V 0 bases short and J 5 bases short, with 14 bases between. Germline V lookup: CDR1 MGHRA, CDR2 YSYEKL. The CDR3 runs to 16 residues. Profiling relied on immunoSEQ multiplex PCR, and the TCRdb table lists in-frame clones only, not all of them. The table has about 160,000 clones, around 94% seen once. This TCR was recovered from a man between 60 and 75 years old with colorectal cancer. This chain connects TRBV4-1 to TRBJ2-1; a weak D match, TRBD1 (6 bases). Sequencing was carried out using PBMCs. CDR3: CASSQDKRGGNNEQFF. CDR3 in DNA: TGCGCCAGCAGCCAAGATAAAAGAGGGGGTAACAATGAGCAGTTCTTC.